This TCR beta chain was obtained from a study of blood T cell repertoires in COVID-19. Study background: The United States, Italy and Spain supplied acute and convalescent COVID-19 samples. The analysed material was cDNA or gDNA that came from T cells, B-cell-depleted T cells, or PBMCs.

Original processing notes: Cell counts per sample came from amplifying reference gene primers. The protocol was immunoSEQ multiplex PCR, while the TCRdb copy is restricted to in-frame clones and leaves out a portion. V and J calls and clone size are those listed in that table; D and trimming were worked out from the DNA. The table lists 99,000 or so clones, about 80% of them singletons, with 2.5% to 3.5% in the top ten. The ends were cut back, 3 bases at V and 1 base at J, with 18 bases in the middle. The CDR3 totals 17 residues. Germline CDR1 is SGDLS and CDR2 is YYNGEE. The sequence was collected from a woman older than 75 with active or convalescent COVID-19. Material: peripheral blood. This chain uses TRBV9 with TRBJ2-3; possibly TRBD1 for D (6 bases). CDR3 sequence (DNA): TGTGCCAGCAGCGGCCCTCGAGAGGGGGTGGGCACAGATACGCAGTATTTT. It specifies CASSGPREGVGTDTQYF.